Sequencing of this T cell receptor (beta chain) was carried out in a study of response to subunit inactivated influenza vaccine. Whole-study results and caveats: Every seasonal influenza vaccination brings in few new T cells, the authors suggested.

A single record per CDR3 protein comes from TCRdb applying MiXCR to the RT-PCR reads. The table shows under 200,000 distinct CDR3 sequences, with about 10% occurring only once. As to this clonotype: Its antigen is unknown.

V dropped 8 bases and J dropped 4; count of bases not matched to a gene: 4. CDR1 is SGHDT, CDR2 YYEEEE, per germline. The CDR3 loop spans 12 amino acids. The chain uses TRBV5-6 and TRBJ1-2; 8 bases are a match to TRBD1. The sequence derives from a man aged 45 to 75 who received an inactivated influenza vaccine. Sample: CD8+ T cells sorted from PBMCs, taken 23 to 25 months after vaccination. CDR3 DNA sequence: TGTGCCAGTAAACAGGGGGGCTATGGCTACACCTTC. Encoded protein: CASKQGGYGYTF.